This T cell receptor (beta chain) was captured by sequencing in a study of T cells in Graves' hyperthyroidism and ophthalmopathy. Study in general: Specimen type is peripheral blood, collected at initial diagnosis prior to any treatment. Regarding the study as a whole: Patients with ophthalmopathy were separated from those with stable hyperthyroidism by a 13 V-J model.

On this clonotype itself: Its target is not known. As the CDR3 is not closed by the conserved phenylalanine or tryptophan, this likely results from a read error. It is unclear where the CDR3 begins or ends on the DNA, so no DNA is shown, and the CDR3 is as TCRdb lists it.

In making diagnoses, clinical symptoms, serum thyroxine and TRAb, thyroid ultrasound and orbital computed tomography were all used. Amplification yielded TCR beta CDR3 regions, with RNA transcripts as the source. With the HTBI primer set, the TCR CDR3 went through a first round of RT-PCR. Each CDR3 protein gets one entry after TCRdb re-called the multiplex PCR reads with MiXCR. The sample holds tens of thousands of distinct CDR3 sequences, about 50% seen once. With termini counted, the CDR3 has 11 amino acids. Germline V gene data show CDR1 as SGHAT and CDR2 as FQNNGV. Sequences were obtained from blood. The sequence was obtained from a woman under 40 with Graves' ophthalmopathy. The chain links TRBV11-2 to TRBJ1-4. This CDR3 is CASSFRLAGAL.